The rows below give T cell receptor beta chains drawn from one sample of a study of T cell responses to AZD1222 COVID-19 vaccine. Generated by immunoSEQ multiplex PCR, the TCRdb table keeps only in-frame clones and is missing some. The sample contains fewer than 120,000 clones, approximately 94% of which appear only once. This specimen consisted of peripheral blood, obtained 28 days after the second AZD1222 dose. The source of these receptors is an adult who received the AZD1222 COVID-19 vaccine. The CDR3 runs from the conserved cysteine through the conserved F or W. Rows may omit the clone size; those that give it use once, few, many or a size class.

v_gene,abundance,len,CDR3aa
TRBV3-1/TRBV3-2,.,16,CASSQDWPGGYNEQFF
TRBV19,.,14,CASSSGTPPYEQYF
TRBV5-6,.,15,CASSGGTSGGNEQFF
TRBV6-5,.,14,CASSTMAQGVEAFF
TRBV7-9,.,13,CASSFDSYNEQFF
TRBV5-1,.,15,CASSLQEATYNEQFF
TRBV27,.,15,CASSSGGPYNSPLHF
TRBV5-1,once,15,CASKQGWDRPTEAFF
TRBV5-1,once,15,CASSPQGLVGQPQHF
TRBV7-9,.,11,CASSITDTQYF
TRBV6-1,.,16,CASSEPHWDSNQPQHF
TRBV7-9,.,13,CASSPWVNQPQHF
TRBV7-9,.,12,CASSSETGELFF
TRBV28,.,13,CASSLWGGTEAFF
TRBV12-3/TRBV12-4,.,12,CASSPSNYGYTF
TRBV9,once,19,CASSDPSRGGQRLRDTQYF
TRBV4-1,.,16,CASSQHRASDSYEQYF
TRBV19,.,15,CASKGGSLINSPLHF
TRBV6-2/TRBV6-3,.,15,CASSSVRTSADTQYF
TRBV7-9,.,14,CASSLGQGYEKLFF
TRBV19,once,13,CASRPMREYGYTF
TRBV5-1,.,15,CASSFASGTEYGYTF
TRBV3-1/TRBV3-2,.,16,CASSQDRWKGTGELFF
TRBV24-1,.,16,CATSDAPGQGADTQYF
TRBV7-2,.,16,CASSPGLAGGFDTQYF
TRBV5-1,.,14,CASSPDGTNEKLFF
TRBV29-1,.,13,CSARQGGDYGYTF
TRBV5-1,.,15,CASSLVYGMYYGYTF
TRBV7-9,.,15,CASSLEGTANYGYTF
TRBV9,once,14,CASSPLLGQGVTFF
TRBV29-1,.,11,CSVEGNYGYTF
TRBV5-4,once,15,CASSLFTSPSETQYF
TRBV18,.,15,CASSPRQIANYGYTF
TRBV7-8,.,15,CASSLRSGGNSPLHF
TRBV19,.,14,CASRVFAPGYGYTF
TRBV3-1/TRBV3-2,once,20,CASSQRSYRTGMKLRYEQYF
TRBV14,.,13,CASSHPPAYEQYF
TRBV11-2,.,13,CASSLGRTTEAFF
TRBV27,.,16,CASTNRPLAGPSPLHF
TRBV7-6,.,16,CASSSLLAGAYNEQFF
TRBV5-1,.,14,CASSSRTEHTEAFF
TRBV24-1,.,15,CATSDFVSWFDEQFF
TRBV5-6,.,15,CASSLWLGPFSKAFF
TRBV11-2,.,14,CASSLAQDYYEQYF
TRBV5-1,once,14,CASSSGQGSSPLHF
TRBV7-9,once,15,CASSPPTGLSTEAFF